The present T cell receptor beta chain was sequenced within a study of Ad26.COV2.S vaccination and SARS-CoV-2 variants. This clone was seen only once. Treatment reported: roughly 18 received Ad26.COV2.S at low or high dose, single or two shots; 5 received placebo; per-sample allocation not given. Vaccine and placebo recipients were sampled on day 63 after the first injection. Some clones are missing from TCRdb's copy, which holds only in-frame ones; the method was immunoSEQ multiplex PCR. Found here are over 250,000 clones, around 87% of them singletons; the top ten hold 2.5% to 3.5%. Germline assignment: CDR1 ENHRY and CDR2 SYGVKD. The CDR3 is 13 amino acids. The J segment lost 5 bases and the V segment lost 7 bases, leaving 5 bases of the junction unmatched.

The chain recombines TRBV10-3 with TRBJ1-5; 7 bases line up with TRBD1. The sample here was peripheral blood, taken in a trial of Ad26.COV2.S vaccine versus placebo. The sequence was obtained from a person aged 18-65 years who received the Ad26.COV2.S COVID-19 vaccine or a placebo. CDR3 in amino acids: CAINNRGDQPQHF. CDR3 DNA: TGTGCCATCAATAACAGGGGAGATCAGCCCCAGCATTTT.